These 27 T cell receptor beta chains were all obtained from the same sample, sequenced in a study of shared clonotypes between healthy human individuals. Assay used: immunoSEQ multiplex PCR; TCRdb lists only in-frame clones, some missing. The sample lists some 1,400,000 clones, roughly 96% occurring once. The sequencing sample was made of naive CD4+ T cells sorted from blood. Subset denoted: CD45RA+ positively selected. Every receptor here comes from a man aged 25-40 years in good health.

The rearrangement links TRBV29-1 to TRBJ2-1; 15 bases match TRBD2. Germline V gene data show CDR1 as SQVTM and CDR2 as ANQGSEA. This CDR3 region has 18 residues. V shed 5 bases, J shed 0 bases, and the junction held 8 bases outside the gene matches. CDR3 protein: CSVWTSGRAANSYNEQFF. DNA for the CDR3: TGCAGCGTTTGGACTAGCGGGAGGGCCGCGAACTCCTACAATGAGCAGTTCTTC.

The chain carries TRBV7-6 and TRBJ1-5; D gene ambiguous. Germline lookup yields CDR1 SGHVS and CDR2 FNYEAQ. This CDR3 has 13 residues. With 5 bases removed from V and 5 bases from J, the gap between germline ends came to 10 bases. Written as DNA, the CDR3 is TGTGCCAGCAGCCCGGGTACCGATCAGCCCCAGCATTTT. Its protein is CASSPGTDQPQHF.

The V and J genes are TRBV18 and TRBJ2-6, with a possible D match to TRBD1 (8 bases). The CDR3 is 22 residues long. V was shortened by 0 bases and J by 0 bases, with 24 bases between the two germline ends. Germline values: CDR1 KGHSH, CDR2 LQKENI. The DNA of the CDR3 is TGTGCCAGCTCACCACCGAGTAGACAGGGGACTATCTTAACCTCTGGGGCCAACGTCCTGACTTTC. Translating gives CASSPPSRQGTILTSGANVLTF.

The rearrangement uses TRBV5-5 and TRBJ2-3; D is undetermined. Germline CDR1 and CDR2: SGHKS and YYEKEE (reference sequence). This CDR3 has 14 amino acids. Trimming stripped 4 bases from V and 5 bases from J, with 14 bases between. The CDR3 DNA is TGTGCCAGCAGCCCCCCGGACCGCAGAGATACGCAGTATTTT. Its protein is CASSPPDRRDTQYF.

The chain has TRBV29-1 and TRBJ2-3, with TRBD2 identical over 8 bases. Germline-derived CDR1 and CDR2 are SQVTM and ANQGSEA. The CDR3 extends over 15 amino acids. Trimming removed 3 bases from V and 3 bases from J; junction bases left unmatched: 8. CDR3 region: CSVDSSKRGTDTQYF. In nucleotides, the CDR3 is TGCAGCGTTGATTCGTCTAAGCGGGGGACAGATACGCAGTATTTT.

The CDR3 loop is CASKLTGAVTEAFF. The CDR3 DNA reads TGTGCCAGCAAATTGACAGGGGCCGTTACTGAAGCTTTCTTT. The chain is built from TRBV28 and TRBJ1-1; 8 bases are shared with TRBD1. Losses at the gene ends were 7 bases for V and 5 bases for J; bases not matched to a gene: 9. Per germline, CDR1 MDHEN and CDR2 SYDVKM. The CDR3 length is 14 residues. Looking up the rest from reference TRBV28 and TRBJ1-1 gives the full variable domain: DVKVTQSSRYLVKRTGEKVFLECVQDMDHENMFWYRQDPGLGLRLIYFSYDVKMKEKGDIPEGYSVSREKKERFSLILESASTNQTSMYLCASKLTGAVTEAFFGQGTRLTVV.

The V gene is TRBV28, the J gene TRBJ2-5, with a tentative D call TRBD2 (5 bases). Germline CDR1 and CDR2: MDHEN and SYDVKM. This CDR3 comprises 14 residues. The germline V and J ends were trimmed by 5 bases and 1 base, with 11 bases remaining between them. DNA of the CDR3: TGTGCCAGCAGTCCCGGAGGACGCCAAGAGACCCAGTACTTC. Amino acids: CASSPGGRQETQYF. The entire variable domain, with the rest obtained from reference TRBV28 and TRBJ2-5, is as follows: DVKVTQSSRYLVKRTGEKVFLECVQDMDHENMFWYRQDPGLGLRLIYFSYDVKMKEKGDIPEGYSVSREKKERFSLILESASTNQTSMYLCASSPGGRQETQYFGPGTRLLVL.

The J gene is TRBJ1-5, the V gene TRBV7-9; 8 positions match TRBD1. After removal of 5 bases from V and 4 bases from J, the junction contained 7 bases not matched to a gene. The CDR3 has 15 amino acids. Germline V gene lookup returns CDR1 SEHNR and CDR2 FQNEAQ (reference sequence). The CDR3 DNA is TGTGCCAGCAGCCCGGACAGGGTGGCTAATCAGCCCCAGCATTTT. Translation gives CASSPDRVANQPQHF.

The rearrangement uses TRBV27 and TRBJ1-5; the D gene is possibly TRBD1 (5 bases). This CDR3 has 12 residues. Trimming pared 4 bases from V and 6 bases from J, leaving 7 bases between. Germline V CDR1 and CDR2: MNHEY, SMNVEV (reference sequence). The CDR3 is CASSSGLQPQHF. The CDR3 nucleotides read TGTGCCAGCAGTTCGGGGCTTCAGCCCCAGCATTTT.

The rearrangement joins TRBV9 to TRBJ2-1, with 12 bases fitting TRBD2. This CDR3 is 16 amino acids long. CDR1 is SGDLS, CDR2 YYNGEE, per germline. J gave up 8 bases and V 4 bases, and 10 bases lay outside the gene matches. CDR3 coding DNA: TGTGCCAGCAGCTCACGGACTAGCGGGGTCGAGCATGAGCAGTTCTTC. Protein sequence: CASSSRTSGVEHEQFF. The full variable domain, completed using reference TRBV9 and TRBJ2-1, is DSGVTQTPKHLITATGQRVTLRCSPRSGDLSVYWYQQSLDQGLQFLIQYYNGEERAKGNILERFSAQQFPDLHSELNLSSLELGDSALYFCASSSRTSGVEHEQFFGPGTRLTVL.

The rearrangement links TRBV25-1 to TRBJ1-5; TRBD1 might be the D (5 bases). Trimming took off 3 bases at V and 3 bases at J, with 6 bases between the two ends. CDR1 is MGHDK and CDR2 is SYGVNS in the germline V gene. This CDR3 is 13 amino acids long. CDR3: CASSDRANQPQHF. CDR3 in DNA: TGTGCCAGCAGTGACAGGGCCAATCAGCCCCAGCATTTT. Combining the CDR3 with reference TRBV25-1 and TRBJ1-5 gives the whole variable domain EADIYQTPRYLVIGTGKKITLECSQTMGHDKMYWYQQDPGMELHLIHYSYGVNSTEKGDLSSESTVSRIRTEHFPLTLESARPSHTSQYLCASSDRANQPQHFGDGTRLSIL.

The chain recombines TRBV11-3 with TRBJ2-3; D is undetermined. The V gene lost 4 bases and the J gene lost 5 bases, with 7 bases spanning the gap. CDR3 size: 12 residues. Germline CDR1 and CDR2: SGHNT and YENEEA. CDR3 protein: CASSSSVDTQYF. The CDR3 coding sequence is TGTGCCAGCAGCTCCAGTGTAGATACGCAGTATTTT.

V is TRBV5-6 and J is TRBJ1-3; 9 bases agree with TRBD1. Trimming removed 6 bases from V and 0 bases from J; junction bases left unmatched: 7. The CDR3 consists of 16 residues. Germline V gene sequence: CDR1 SGHDT, CDR2 YYEEEE. The CDR3 DNA is TGTGCCAGCAACAGGGGGCCGAGCTCCTCTGGAAACACCATATATTTT. Its protein product is CASNRGPSSSGNTIYF.

This chain links TRBV25-1 with TRBJ1-1; D might be TRBD1 (6 bases). V was trimmed by 8 bases and J by 3 bases, leaving 13 bases between them. The CDR3 is 13 residues long. Germline V gives CDR1 MGHDK, CDR2 SYGVNS. CDR3: CASSDRTYTEAFF. In DNA form, the CDR3 reads TGTGCCAGCTCGGACAGAACTTACACTGAAGCTTTCTTT.

V is TRBV11-2 and J is TRBJ1-2; a weak D match, TRBD1 (5 bases). Germline V gene sequence: CDR1 SGHAT, CDR2 FQNNGV. CDR3 length: 15 amino acids. The V gene lost 5 bases and the J gene lost 7 bases, with 20 bases spanning the gap. The DNA of the CDR3 is TGTGCCAGCAGCCCATCCCATCAGGGTGTATTTGGCTACACCTTC. Protein sequence: CASSPSHQGVFGYTF.

As for this clone: Other nucleotide sequences in the sample specify the same CDR3. The chain carries TRBV10-1 and TRBJ2-3; unclear D gene. The CDR3 sequence is 13 residues long. Trimming stripped 6 bases from V and 0 bases from J, with 7 bases between. The germline gives CDR1 WNHNN, CDR2 SYGVQD (reference sequence). The CDR3: CASSGESTDTQYF. The CDR3 nucleotides read TGCGCCAGCAGCGGCGAAAGCACAGATACGCAGTATTTT.

This sequence joins TRBV11-2 and TRBJ2-7, with D maybe TRBD2 (6 bases). The V end lost 5 bases, the J end lost 4 bases, and 21 bases lay between the germline ends. The CDR3 runs to 16 residues. The germline V gene encodes CDR1 SGHAT and CDR2 FQNNGV. The CDR3 coding sequence is TGTGCCAGCAGCGCCTATCCGGGAGTAGCAATTTACGAGCAGTACTTC. This sequence encodes CASSAYPGVAIYEQYF.

CDR3 coding DNA: TGTGCCAGCAGCCGTACCGGGACGGCAGTTTTTGGGGAGCAGTACTTC. This translates into CASSRTGTAVFGEQYF. The chain recombines TRBV5-4 with TRBJ2-7; D is possibly TRBD1 or TRBD2 (5 bases each). The CDR3 sequence is 16 residues long. Germline V CDR1 and CDR2: SGHNT, YYREEE (reference sequence). V was trimmed by 4 bases and J by 7 bases, leaving 24 bases between them.

V gene TRBV7-6 combines with J gene TRBJ1-5; D not resolved. The CDR3 is 13 amino acids. Per germline, CDR1 SGHVS and CDR2 FNYEAQ. Trimming took off 3 bases at V and 4 bases at J, with 7 bases between the two ends. The CDR3 is CASSFSVNQPQHF. The CDR3 coding sequence is TGTGCCAGCAGCTTTTCGGTGAATCAGCCCCAGCATTTT.

V usage is TRBV7-9 and J usage is TRBJ1-4; perhaps TRBD1 as D (5 bases). CDR3 length equals 16 residues. Between the trimmed V and J ends, which lost 4 bases and 5 bases, there was a span of 17 bases. Per germline, CDR1 SEHNR and CDR2 FQNEAQ (reference sequence). The DNA for the CDR3 is TGTGCCAGCAGCTCCCAAAGGGGCCTGCAGAATGAAAAACTGTTTTTT. As protein: CASSSQRGLQNEKLFF.

Comment on this clone: The same CDR3 is also encoded by other DNA sequences in this sample. The chain combines TRBV2 with TRBJ2-7; 9 bases agree with TRBD1. V dropped 1 base and J dropped 3; count of bases not matched to a gene: 4. Germline values: CDR1 SNHLY, CDR2 FYNNEI. This CDR3 comprises 15 residues. CDR3 sequence: CASSEGGQGGYEQYF. The CDR3 DNA is TGTGCCAGCAGTGAAGGGGGACAGGGAGGCTACGAGCAGTACTTC. Variable domain in full (rest from reference TRBV2 and TRBJ2-7): EPEVTQTPSHQVTQMGQEVILRCVPISNHLYFYWYRQILGQKVEFLVSFYNNEISEKSEIFDDQFSVERPDGSNFTLKIRSTKLEDSAMYFCASSEGGQGGYEQYFGPGTRLTVT.

The V and J genes are TRBV5-1 and TRBJ2-7; D ambiguous. The CDR3 sequence is 15 residues long. V lost 4 bases and J 0 bases, leaving 14 bases between the germline ends. Germline V gene data show CDR1 as SGHRS and CDR2 as YFSETQ. CDR3 amino acids: CASSPETHSSYEQYF. CDR3 DNA sequence: TGCGCCAGCAGCCCCGAGACCCACAGCTCCTACGAGCAGTACTTC.

V usage is TRBV11-1 and J usage is TRBJ1-1; TRBD1 is a possible D gene (5 bases). Per the germline V gene, CDR1 is SGHAT and CDR2 is FQDESV (reference sequence). With 5 bases removed from V and 1 base from J, the gap between germline ends came to 20 bases. The CDR3 is made up of 17 amino acids. The CDR3 is CASSPTQRDGWNTEAFF. CDR3 coding DNA: TGTGCCAGCAGCCCGACTCAGAGGGACGGTTGGAACACTGAAGCTTTCTTT.

In this sample, this clone turned up a few times. This chain links TRBV11-2 with TRBJ1-5; D unresolved. Germline V gene sequence: CDR1 SGHAT, CDR2 FQNNGV. V lost 5 bases, J lost 2 bases, and 13 bases lay in between. CDR3 length: 15 residues. The CDR3 spells CASSPFGPGNQPQHF. The CDR3 DNA reads TGTGCCAGCAGCCCCTTCGGACCGGGCAATCAGCCCCAGCATTTT.

The chain is built from TRBV6-5 and TRBJ1-5, with D possibly being TRBD1 (6 bases). This CDR3 is 14 amino acids long. Germline assignment: CDR1 MNHEY and CDR2 SVGAGI. The V end was cut by 2 bases, the J end by 6 bases, with 11 bases between. The CDR3 bases are TGTGCCAGCAGTTACGGCACAGGGAGTCAGCCCCAGCATTTT. It codes for CASSYGTGSQPQHF.

The chain recombines TRBV7-2 with TRBJ2-1; possible D gene TRBD1, 5 bases. There are 15 residues in the CDR3. Trimming took off 5 bases at V and 1 base at J, with 12 bases between the two ends. Germline-derived CDR1 and CDR2 are SGHTA and FQGNSA. CDR3 DNA: TGTGCCAGCAGCCCACGGACACCTTCCTACAATGAGCAGTTCTTC. It is translated as CASSPRTPSYNEQFF.

The genes are TRBV19 and TRBJ1-1; 9 nucleotides agree with TRBD1. The CDR3 consists of 13 residues. Trimming removed 2 bases from V and 10 bases from J; junction bases left unmatched: 5. Looked up from germline, CDR1 is LNHDA and CDR2 is SQIVND (reference sequence). DNA of the CDR3: TGTGCCAGTAGTATACGGGACAGGGCTGCAGCTTTCTTT. This translates into CASSIRDRAAAFF.